This T cell receptor (beta chain) comes out of a study of blood T cell repertoires in COVID-19. Study background: T cells, B-cell-depleted T cells, or PBMCs supplied cDNA or gDNA.

The CDR3 consists of 13 residues. Germline V gene lookup returns CDR1 SEHNR and CDR2 FQNEAQ (reference sequence). The ends were cut back, 1 base at V and 4 bases at J, with 7 bases in the middle. In the original processing: Amplified reference gene primers provided the basis for estimating nucleated cell counts. Using immunoSEQ multiplex PCR, the repertoire was profiled, and TCRdb retains in-frame clones only, with some absent. That table gives V, J and clone size, and the DNA gave D and trimming. In the table there are about 71,000 clones, around 90% of which are singletons. Sequencing was performed on peripheral blood. The chain joins TRBV7-9 to TRBJ1-2, with D possibly TRBD1 on 6 matching bases. The receptor's source is a woman of 80 years or more with acute or convalescent COVID-19. For the CDR3, the DNA is TGTGCCAGCAGCTTAGTACAGGGCTATGGCTACACCTTC. Protein sequence: CASSLVQGYGYTF.